This TCR beta chain was documented in a study of tumor and adjacent non-tumor tissue in lung cancer. As for the study in general: Patients were aged about 30 to 76, approximately 11 men and 5 women, stage I to III. Study-level results: Tumor repertoires had a smaller top 100 clone share than normal lung. Significantly higher TCR diversity was found in tumor than normal lung. Patients with more diverse tumor TCRs had worse survival.

Trimming removed 5 bases at V and 6 bases at J, with 11 bases between. There are 12 residues in the CDR3. CDR1 is SGHTA and CDR2 is FQGTGA in the germline V gene. TCRbeta libraries were built with three rounds of nested PCR, modified from ARM-PCR. TCRdb passed the multiplex PCR reads through MiXCR, listing each CDR3 protein once. The data show some 71,000 distinct CDR3 sequences, with just under 75% seen just once and under 9.5% held by the top ten. Regarding this clonotype: Its antigen is undetermined.

No cell sorting was done before RNA was extracted from the tissue. The sample taken for sequencing was lung tumor tissue. This sequence originates from a middle-aged woman with non-small cell lung cancer. J is TRBJ2-7 and V is TRBV7-3; no clear D gene. CDR3 sequence: CASSPQFGEQYF. CDR3 coding DNA: TGTGCCAGCAGCCCGCAGTTTGGCGAGCAGTACTTC.